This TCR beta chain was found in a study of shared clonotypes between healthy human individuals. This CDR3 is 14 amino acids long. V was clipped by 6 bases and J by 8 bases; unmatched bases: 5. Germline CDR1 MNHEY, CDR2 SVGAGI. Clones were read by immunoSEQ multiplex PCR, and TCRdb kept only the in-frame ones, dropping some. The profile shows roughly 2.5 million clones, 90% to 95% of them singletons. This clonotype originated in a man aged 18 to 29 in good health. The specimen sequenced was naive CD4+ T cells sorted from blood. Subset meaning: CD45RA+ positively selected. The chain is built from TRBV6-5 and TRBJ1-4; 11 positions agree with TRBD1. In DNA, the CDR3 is TGTGCCAGCAGACGGGACAGGGGGGTAGAAAAACTGTTTTTT. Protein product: CASRRDRGVEKLFF.